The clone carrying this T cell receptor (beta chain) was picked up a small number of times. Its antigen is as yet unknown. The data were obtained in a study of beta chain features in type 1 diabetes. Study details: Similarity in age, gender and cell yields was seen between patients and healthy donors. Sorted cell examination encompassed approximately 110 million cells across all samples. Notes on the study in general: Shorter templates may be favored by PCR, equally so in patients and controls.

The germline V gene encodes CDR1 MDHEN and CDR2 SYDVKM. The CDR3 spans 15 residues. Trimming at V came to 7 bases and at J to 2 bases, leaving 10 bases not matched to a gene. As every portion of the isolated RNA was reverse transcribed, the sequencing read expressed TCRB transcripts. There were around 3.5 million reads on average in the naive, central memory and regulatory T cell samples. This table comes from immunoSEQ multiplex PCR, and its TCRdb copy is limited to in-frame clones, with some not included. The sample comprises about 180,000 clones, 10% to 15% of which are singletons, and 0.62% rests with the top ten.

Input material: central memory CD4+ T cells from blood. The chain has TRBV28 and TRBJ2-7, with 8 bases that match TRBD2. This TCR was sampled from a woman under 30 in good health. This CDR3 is CASKSPGTRTYEQYF. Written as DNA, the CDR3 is TGTGCCAGCAAATCCCCCGGGACTAGGACCTACGAGCAGTACTTC. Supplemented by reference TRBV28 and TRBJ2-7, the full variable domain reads DVKVTQSSRYLVKRTGEKVFLECVQDMDHENMFWYRQDPGLGLRLIYFSYDVKMKEKGDIPEGYSVSREKKERFSLILESASTNQTSMYLCASKSPGTRTYEQYFGPGTRLTVT.